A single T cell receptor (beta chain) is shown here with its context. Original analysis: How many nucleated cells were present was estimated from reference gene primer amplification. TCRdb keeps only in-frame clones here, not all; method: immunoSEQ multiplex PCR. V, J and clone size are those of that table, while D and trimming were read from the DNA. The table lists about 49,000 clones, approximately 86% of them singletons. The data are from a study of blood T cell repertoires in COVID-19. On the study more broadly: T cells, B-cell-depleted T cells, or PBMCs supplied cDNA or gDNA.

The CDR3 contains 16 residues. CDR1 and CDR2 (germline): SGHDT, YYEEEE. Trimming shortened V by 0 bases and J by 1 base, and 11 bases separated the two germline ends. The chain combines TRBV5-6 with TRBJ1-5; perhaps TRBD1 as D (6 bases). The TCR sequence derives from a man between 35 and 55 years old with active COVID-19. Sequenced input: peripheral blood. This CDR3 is CASSLAFGQSNQPQHF. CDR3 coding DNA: TGTGCCAGCAGCTTGGCCTTTGGACAGAGCAATCAGCCCCAGCATTTT.